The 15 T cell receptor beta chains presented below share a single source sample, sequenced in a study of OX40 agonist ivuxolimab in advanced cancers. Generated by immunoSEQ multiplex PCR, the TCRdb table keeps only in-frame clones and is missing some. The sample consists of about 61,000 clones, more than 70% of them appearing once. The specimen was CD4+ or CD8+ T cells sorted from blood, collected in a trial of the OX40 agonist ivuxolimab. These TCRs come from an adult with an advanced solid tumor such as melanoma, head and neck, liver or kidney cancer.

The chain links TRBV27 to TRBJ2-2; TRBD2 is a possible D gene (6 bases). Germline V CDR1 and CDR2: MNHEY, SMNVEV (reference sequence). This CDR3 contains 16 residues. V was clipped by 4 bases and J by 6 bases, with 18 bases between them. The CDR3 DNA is TGTGCCAGCAGTTACAGCCGGCGAGGGAGGCCCGGGGAGCTGTTTTTT. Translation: CASSYSRRGRPGELFF.

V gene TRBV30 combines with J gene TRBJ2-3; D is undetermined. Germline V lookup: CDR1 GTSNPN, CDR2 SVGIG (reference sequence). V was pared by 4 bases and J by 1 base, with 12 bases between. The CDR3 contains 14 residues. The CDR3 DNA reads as TGTGCCTGGACCGAGCAGCTGGGCACAGATACGCAGTATTTT. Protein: CAWTEQLGTDTQYF.

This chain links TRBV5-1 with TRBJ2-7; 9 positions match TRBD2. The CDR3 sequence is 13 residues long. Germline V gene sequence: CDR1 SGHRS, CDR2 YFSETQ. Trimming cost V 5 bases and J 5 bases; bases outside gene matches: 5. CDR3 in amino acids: CASSASGNNEQYF. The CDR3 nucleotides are TGCGCCAGCAGTGCTAGCGGGAATAACGAGCAGTACTTC.

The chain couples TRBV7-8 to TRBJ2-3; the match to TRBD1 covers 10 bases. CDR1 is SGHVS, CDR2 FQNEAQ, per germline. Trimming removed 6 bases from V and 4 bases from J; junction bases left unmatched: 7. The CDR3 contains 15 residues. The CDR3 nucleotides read TGTGCCAGCAGTAACCGGGACAGGGGATCAGATACGCAGTATTTT. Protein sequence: CASSNRDRGSDTQYF.

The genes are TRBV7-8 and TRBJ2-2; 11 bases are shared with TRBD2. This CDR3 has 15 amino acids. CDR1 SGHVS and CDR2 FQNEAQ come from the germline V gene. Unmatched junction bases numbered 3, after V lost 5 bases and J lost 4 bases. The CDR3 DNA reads TGTGCCAGCAGCAATAGCGGGAGGGGCACCGGGGAGCTGTTTTTT. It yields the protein CASSNSGRGTGELFF.

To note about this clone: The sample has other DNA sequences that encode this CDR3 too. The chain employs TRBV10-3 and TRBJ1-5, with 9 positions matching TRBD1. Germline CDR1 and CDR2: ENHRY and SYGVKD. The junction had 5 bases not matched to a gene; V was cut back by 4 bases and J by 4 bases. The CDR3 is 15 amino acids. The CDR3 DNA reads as TGTGCCATCAGTGTGGGACAGGGTGGGAATCAGCCCCAGCATTTT. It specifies CAISVGQGGNQPQHF.

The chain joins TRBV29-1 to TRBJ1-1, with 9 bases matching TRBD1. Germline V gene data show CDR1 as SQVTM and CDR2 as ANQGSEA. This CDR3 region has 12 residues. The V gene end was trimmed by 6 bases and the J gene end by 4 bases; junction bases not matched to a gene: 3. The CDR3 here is CSVRDRATEAFF. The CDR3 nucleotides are TGCAGCGTCCGGGACAGGGCCACTGAAGCTTTCTTT.

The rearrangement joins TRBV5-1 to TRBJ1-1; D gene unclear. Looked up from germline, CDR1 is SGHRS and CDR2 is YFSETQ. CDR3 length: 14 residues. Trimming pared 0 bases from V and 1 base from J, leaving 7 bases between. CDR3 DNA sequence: TGCGCCAGCAGCTTGGCCGAAGAGAACACTGAAGCTTTCTTT. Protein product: CASSLAEENTEAFF.

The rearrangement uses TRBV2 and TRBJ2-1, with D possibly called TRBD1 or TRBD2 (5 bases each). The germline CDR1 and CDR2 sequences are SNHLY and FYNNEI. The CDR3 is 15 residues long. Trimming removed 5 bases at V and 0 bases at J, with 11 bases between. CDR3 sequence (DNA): TGTGCCAGCAGTCGGGACCCTACCTCCTACAATGAGCAGTTCTTC. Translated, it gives CASSRDPTSYNEQFF.

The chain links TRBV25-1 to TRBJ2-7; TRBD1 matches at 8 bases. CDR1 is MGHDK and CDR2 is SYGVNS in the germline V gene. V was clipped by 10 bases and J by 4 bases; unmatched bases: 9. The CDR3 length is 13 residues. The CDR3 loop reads CATRDRRSYEQYF. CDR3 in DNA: TGTGCCACCAGGGACAGGCGGTCTTACGAGCAGTACTTC.

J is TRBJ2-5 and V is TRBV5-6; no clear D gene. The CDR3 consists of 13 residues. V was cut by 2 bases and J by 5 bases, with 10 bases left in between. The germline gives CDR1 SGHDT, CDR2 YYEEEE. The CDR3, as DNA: TGTGCCAGCAGCTTTAGTAGGTGGGAGACCCAGTACTTC. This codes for CASSFSRWETQYF.

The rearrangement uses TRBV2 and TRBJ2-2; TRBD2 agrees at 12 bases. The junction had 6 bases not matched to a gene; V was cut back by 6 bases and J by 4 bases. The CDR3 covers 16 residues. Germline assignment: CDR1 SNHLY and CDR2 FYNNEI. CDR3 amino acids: CASSQTSGSVTGELFF. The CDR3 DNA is TGTGCCAGCAGCCAGACTAGCGGGAGTGTCACCGGGGAGCTGTTTTTT.

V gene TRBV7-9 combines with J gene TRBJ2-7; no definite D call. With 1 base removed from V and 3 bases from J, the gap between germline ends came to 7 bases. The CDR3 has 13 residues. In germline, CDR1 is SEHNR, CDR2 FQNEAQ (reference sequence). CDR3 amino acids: CASSLGSIYEQYF. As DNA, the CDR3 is TGTGCCAGCAGCTTAGGCTCGATCTACGAGCAGTACTTC.

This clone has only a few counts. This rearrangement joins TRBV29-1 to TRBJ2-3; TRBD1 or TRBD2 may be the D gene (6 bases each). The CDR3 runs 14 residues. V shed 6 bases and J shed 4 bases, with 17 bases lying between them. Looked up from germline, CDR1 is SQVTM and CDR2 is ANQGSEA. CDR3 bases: TGCAGCGTGATTAGTTGGGGGGCTTCAGATACGCAGTATTTT. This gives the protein CSVISWGASDTQYF.

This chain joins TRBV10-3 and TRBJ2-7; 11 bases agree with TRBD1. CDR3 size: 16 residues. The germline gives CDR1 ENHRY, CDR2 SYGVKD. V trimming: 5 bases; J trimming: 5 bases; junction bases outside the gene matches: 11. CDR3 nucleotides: TGTGCCATCAGTCACACCGGGACAGGGGGTGGAAACGAGCAGTACTTC. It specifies CAISHTGTGGGNEQYF.